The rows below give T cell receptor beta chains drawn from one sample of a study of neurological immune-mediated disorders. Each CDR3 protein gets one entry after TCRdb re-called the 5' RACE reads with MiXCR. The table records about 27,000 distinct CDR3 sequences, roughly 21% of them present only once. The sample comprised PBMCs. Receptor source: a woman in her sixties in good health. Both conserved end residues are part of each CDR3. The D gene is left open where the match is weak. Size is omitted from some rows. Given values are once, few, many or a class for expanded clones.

cdr3_nt: TGCGCCAGCAGCCGACAGCAAGAGACCCAGTACTTC
cdr3_aa: CASSRQQETQYF
j_call: TRBJ2-5
v_call: TRBV5-1
clone_size: many
d_call: .

cdr3_nt: TGCGCCAGTGACAGGGAAGGATCACACACCGGGGAGCTGTTTTTT
cdr3_aa: CASDREGSHTGELFF
j_call: TRBJ2-2
v_call: TRBV5-1
clone_size: many
d_call: TRBD1

cdr3_nt: TGTGCCAGCAGCTCTGCCCGGGACAGGGGGCTCTACGAGCAGTACTTC
cdr3_aa: CASSSARDRGLYEQYF
j_call: TRBJ2-7
v_call: TRBV28
clone_size: .
d_call: TRBD1

cdr3_nt: TGTGCCAGCAGTGAAGACCCTCCACGGCCGACAGATACGCAGTATTTT
cdr3_aa: CASSEDPPRPTDTQYF
j_call: TRBJ2-3
v_call: TRBV6-1
clone_size: .
d_call: .

cdr3_nt: TGCAGTGCGACGACAGGGGGCGATTCACCCCTCCACTTT
cdr3_aa: CSATTGGDSPLHF
j_call: TRBJ1-6
v_call: TRBV20-1
clone_size: many
d_call: TRBD1

cdr3_nt: TGCGCCAGCAGCTTGTCTGGCTACAATGAGCAGTTCTTC
cdr3_aa: CASSLSGYNEQFF
j_call: TRBJ2-1
v_call: TRBV5-1
clone_size: many
d_call: .

cdr3_nt: TGCAGTGCTAGAAGGGGAGGGGGGGTCTCCTACAATGAGCAGTTCTTC
cdr3_aa: CSARRGGGVSYNEQFF
j_call: TRBJ2-1
v_call: TRBV20-1
clone_size: .
d_call: .

cdr3_nt: TGCAGTGCTAGAAAGGAGGAGGAGACCCAGTACTTC
cdr3_aa: CSARKEEETQYF
j_call: TRBJ2-5
v_call: TRBV20-1
clone_size: .
d_call: .

cdr3_nt: TGTGCCAGCAGTTACTTGAAGGACAGGGGGCCCTACAATGAGCAGTTCTTC
cdr3_aa: CASSYLKDRGPYNEQFF
j_call: TRBJ2-1
v_call: TRBV6-2/TRBV6-3
clone_size: many
d_call: TRBD1

cdr3_nt: TGTGCCAGCAGCTTGATGGACAGACCCCCTTACAATGAGCAGTTCTTC
cdr3_aa: CASSLMDRPPYNEQFF
j_call: TRBJ2-1
v_call: TRBV7-9
clone_size: many
d_call: .

cdr3_nt: TGCGCCAGCAGCCAACCTACAGGCCGTAATTCACCCCTCCACTTT
cdr3_aa: CASSQPTGRNSPLHF
j_call: TRBJ1-6
v_call: TRBV4-1
clone_size: .
d_call: .

cdr3_nt: TGCGCCAGCGCCCACACCCAAGAGACCCAGTACTTC
cdr3_aa: CASAHTQETQYF
j_call: TRBJ2-5
v_call: TRBV5-1
clone_size: once
d_call: .

cdr3_nt: TGTGCCAGCAGTTACAGTCGGGGGGCCTCCACAGATACGCAGTATTTT
cdr3_aa: CASSYSRGASTDTQYF
j_call: TRBJ2-3
v_call: TRBV6-5
clone_size: many
d_call: .

cdr3_nt: TGTGCCAGCATAGGGAGCGCGACGGGCCCCTACGAGCAGTACTTC
cdr3_aa: CASIGSATGPYEQYF
j_call: TRBJ2-7
v_call: TRBV28
clone_size: many
d_call: .

cdr3_nt: TGCGCCAGCAGCTTGGTTCCAGGGGATGTACAAGAGACCCAGTACTTC
cdr3_aa: CASSLVPGDVQETQYF
j_call: TRBJ2-5
v_call: TRBV5-1
clone_size: .
d_call: .

cdr3_nt: TGTGCCAGCAGCTTTGGCGTTAGCACAGATACGCAGTATTTT
cdr3_aa: CASSFGVSTDTQYF
j_call: TRBJ2-3
v_call: TRBV7-3
clone_size: many
d_call: .

cdr3_nt: TGCAGTGCGAGCAATGCCGTCTATGGCTACACCTTC
cdr3_aa: CSASNAVYGYTF
j_call: TRBJ1-2
v_call: TRBV20-1
clone_size: many
d_call: .

cdr3_nt: TGTGCCAGCAGCGCCTTCCGGGACAGGGACCACGAGCAGTACTTC
cdr3_aa: CASSAFRDRDHEQYF
j_call: TRBJ2-7
v_call: TRBV9
clone_size: many
d_call: TRBD1

cdr3_nt: TGTGCCAGCAGCCAAGGCTACAGGGGTCTGGCCACTGAAGCTTTCTTT
cdr3_aa: CASSQGYRGLATEAFF
j_call: TRBJ1-1
v_call: TRBV3-1
clone_size: many
d_call: TRBD1

cdr3_nt: TGTGCCAGCAGCCAAGACGTGGGAGCGGGCACCTGGGAGCTGTTTTTT
cdr3_aa: CASSQDVGAGTWELFF
j_call: TRBJ2-2
v_call: TRBV4-2
clone_size: .
d_call: .

cdr3_nt: TGCGCCAGCAGCTTGGTTAGCGGGCCTGGGGAGCAGTTCTTC
cdr3_aa: CASSLVSGPGEQFF
j_call: TRBJ2-1
v_call: TRBV5-1
clone_size: .
d_call: TRBD2

cdr3_nt: TGTGCCAGCAGCGTAGCTTGGAGGGGGGGGCTGGACACCGGGGAGCTGTTTTTT
cdr3_aa: CASSVAWRGGLDTGELFF
j_call: TRBJ2-2
v_call: TRBV9
clone_size: many
d_call: .

cdr3_nt: TGTGCCAGCATGGCGCTAGCGGGAGTATACGAGCAGTACTTC
cdr3_aa: CASMALAGVYEQYF
j_call: TRBJ2-7
v_call: TRBV28
clone_size: many
d_call: TRBD2

cdr3_nt: TGCGCCAGCAGCTTGGCGGGGTCGGCGGGCGAGCAGTTCTTC
cdr3_aa: CASSLAGSAGEQFF
j_call: TRBJ2-1
v_call: TRBV5-1
clone_size: .
d_call: .